In this sample, the clone carrying this T cell receptor (beta chain) turned up a few times. The record originates from a study of cytomegalovirus exposure and HLA in healthy donors. Unmatched junction bases numbered 2, after V lost 2 bases and J lost 1 base. This CDR3 region has 17 residues. Germline CDR1 MGHRA, CDR2 YSYEKL. The PCR employed 60 Vbeta primers together with 13 Jbeta primers. Assay used: immunoSEQ multiplex PCR; TCRdb lists only in-frame clones, some missing. The sample carries 98,000 or so clones, over 60% recorded once. V gene TRBV4-1 combines with J gene TRBJ2-6, with 10 positions matching TRBD1. The sequencing input was PBMCs. The TCR comes from a human donor in good health. The CDR3 reads CASSQWTGGSGANVLTF. CDR3 nucleotides: TGCGCCAGCAGCCAATGGACAGGGGGATCTGGGGCCAACGTCCTGACTTTC.